The entry that follows covers one T cell receptor beta chain sequence. This clone's antigen is unknown. Within one base of it there is no much larger clone, and no base qualities were kept. Libraries were made using multiplex PCR. The reads were generated on an Illumina HiSeq 4000. TCR beta libraries were built with iRepertoire HTBI primers and Arm-PCR amplification of CDR3 regions. Before sequencing, the PCR products went through gel purification. On the study's bioinformatics: Across samples, 55 to 80 TRBV and around 15 TRBJ segments were identified and used for gene usage analysis of CDR3 amino acid clonotypes. Filtered high-quality paired reads were merged into contigs using COPE and FqMerger. Contigs were aligned with BLAST to IMGT TRBV, TRBD and TRBJ reference genes, and CDR3 was defined per IMGT. Clonotypes above 0.1% frequency were classified as highly expanded clones. Shannon entropy served as the measure of repertoire diversity, while the Gini coefficient captured V-J evenness. A clonotype was considered public if more than one individual shared it. TCRdb itself trimmed the public reads at Q25 with fastp, ran MiXCR and retained productive beta chains. One record per CDR3 amino acid sequence lists the most common genes and DNA. The V and J calls and clone size come from TCRdb's table, not from the authors' own analysis. In this sample the table shows about 470,000 distinct CDR3 sequences, about 22% of which occur a single time. Approximately 6.4% of the sample lies in the top ten.

This record comes from a study of regulatory T cells in long-lasting Graves disease (dated by TCRdb to the early 2020s). Study-wide context: Persistent Graves' disease meant more than 5 years of antithyroid drug treatment with TSH receptor autoantibodies that stayed positive. A total of 33 samples underwent TCR sequencing, from 13 patients with persistent Graves' disease and around 20 patients with newly diagnosed Graves' disease. Peripheral blood TCR sequencing and RNA sequencing compared persistent Graves' disease patients with newly diagnosed Graves' disease patients. On average, persistent Graves' disease patients in the clinical cohort had been on antithyroid drugs for approximately ten years. The study was conducted in China and was registered as a clinical trial. Study-wide findings and limitations: The study examined only peripheral blood because the primary lesion, thyroid tissue, could not be accessed. Only the TCR beta chain was sequenced and analyzed. Persistent disease showed preferential use of TRBV28, TRBJ1-2 and TRBJ2-5, whereas newly diagnosed disease favored TRBV20-1 and TRBJ2-1. The small sample size was acknowledged by the authors as a limitation that may reduce accuracy. Lower TCR Shannon entropy and fewer highly expanded clones were observed in persistent Graves' disease patients than in newly diagnosed patients, which suggested clonal expansion. Persistent patients shared more public clonotypes among themselves (more than 2,500) than newly diagnosed patients did (about 970).

In the paper's terms, the time point label means: persistent/refractory GD, antithyroid drugs over 5 years with positive TRAb. For both TCR sequencing and RNA sequencing, RNA was extracted from PBMCs in TRIzol. The diagnosis of Graves' disease followed American Thyroid Association guidelines. The patients came from an endocrinology department in Xi'an, China. Each patient gave approximately 10 milliliters of peripheral blood, collected in an EDTA anticoagulant tube. Ficoll Paque Plus density gradient separation was used to isolate PBMCs, and no further T cell sorting was done. An Agilent 2100 Bioanalyzer and agarose gel were used to check RNA quality, and a NanoDrop 2000 was used to measure RNA concentration. Per the germline V gene, MNHNS is the CDR1 and SASEGT is the CDR2. The cysteine opens and the phenylalanine closes a CDR3 of 13 amino acids. The retained sequence is limited to the CDR3, 39 bases, with the frame set at the first base. V loses 6 bases of germline sequence and J loses 7 bases, and the interval between the two ends is 15 bases.

The input for sequencing was peripheral blood mononuclear cells (PBMCs), taken when the disease was refractory, from a patient treated with antithyroid drugs. The V and J segments used are TRBV6-1 and TRBJ2-5, with no confidently assigned D gene. This clonotype was sampled from a female donor with Graves disease. The nucleotides read TGTGCCAGCAGGGTCCCTCCCGACGGGACCCAGTACTTC. Its translation reads: CASRVPPDGTQYF.